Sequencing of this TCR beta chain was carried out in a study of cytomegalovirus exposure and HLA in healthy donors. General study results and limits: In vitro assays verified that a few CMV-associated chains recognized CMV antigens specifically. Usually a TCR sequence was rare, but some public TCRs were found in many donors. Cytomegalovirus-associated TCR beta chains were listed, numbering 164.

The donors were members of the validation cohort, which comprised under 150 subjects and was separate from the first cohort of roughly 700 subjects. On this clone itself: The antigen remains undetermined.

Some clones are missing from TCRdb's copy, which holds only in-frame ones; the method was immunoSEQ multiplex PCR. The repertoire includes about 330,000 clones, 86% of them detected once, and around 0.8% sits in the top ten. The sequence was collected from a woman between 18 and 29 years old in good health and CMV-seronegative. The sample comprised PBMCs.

CDR3 nucleotides: TGTGCCAGCAGCTTGGGCAGTACCTACGAGCAGTACTTC. Protein product: CASSLGSTYEQYF. The chain couples TRBV11-3 to TRBJ2-7; no definite D call. Germline V gives CDR1 SGHNT, CDR2 YENEEA. V was pared by 3 bases and J by 2 bases, with 8 bases between. The CDR3 has 13 amino acids.